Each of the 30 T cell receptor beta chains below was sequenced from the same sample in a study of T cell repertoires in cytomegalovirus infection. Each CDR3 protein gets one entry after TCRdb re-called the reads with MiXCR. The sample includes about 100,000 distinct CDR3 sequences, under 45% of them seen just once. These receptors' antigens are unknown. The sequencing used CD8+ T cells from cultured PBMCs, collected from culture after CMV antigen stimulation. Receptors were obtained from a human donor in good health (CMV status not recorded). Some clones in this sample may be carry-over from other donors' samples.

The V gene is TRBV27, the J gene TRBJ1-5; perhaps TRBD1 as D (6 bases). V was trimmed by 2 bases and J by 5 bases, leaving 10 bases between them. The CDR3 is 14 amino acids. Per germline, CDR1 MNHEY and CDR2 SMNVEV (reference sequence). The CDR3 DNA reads TGTGCCAGCAGTTTAGAGACAGGTCATCAGCCCCAGCATTTT. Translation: CASSLETGHQPQHF.

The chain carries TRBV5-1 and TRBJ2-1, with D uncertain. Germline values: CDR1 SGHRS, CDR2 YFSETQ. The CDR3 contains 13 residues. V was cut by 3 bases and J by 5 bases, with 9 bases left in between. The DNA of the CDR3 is TGCGCCAGCAGCTCTACAACCAACAATGAGCAGTTCTTC. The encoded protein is CASSSTTNNEQFF.

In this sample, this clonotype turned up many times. CDR3 DNA: TGTGCCAGCAGCCACCCCGGGACTAGCCCCTACAATGAGCAGTTCTTC. Protein: CASSHPGTSPYNEQFF. This chain links TRBV7-2 with TRBJ2-1, with 9 bases fitting TRBD2. The CDR3 is 16 amino acids. V lost 5 bases, J lost 2 bases, and 7 bases stayed unmatched. The V gene's germline CDR1 is SGHTA and CDR2 FQGNSA. Looking up the rest from reference TRBV7-2 and TRBJ2-1 gives the full variable domain: GAGVSQSPSNKVTEKGKDVELRCDPISGHTALYWYRQSLGQGLEFLIYFQGNSAPDKSGLPSDRFSAERTGGSVSTLTIQRTQQEDSAVYLCASSHPGTSPYNEQFFGPGTRLTVL.

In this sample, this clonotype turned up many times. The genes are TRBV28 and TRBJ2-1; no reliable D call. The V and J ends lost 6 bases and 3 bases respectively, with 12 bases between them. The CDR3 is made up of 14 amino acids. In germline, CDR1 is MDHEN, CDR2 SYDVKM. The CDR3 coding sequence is TGTGCCAGCAGAAGGTCTACCGACTACAATGAGCAGTTCTTC. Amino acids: CASRRSTDYNEQFF. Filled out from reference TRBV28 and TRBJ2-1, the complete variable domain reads DVKVTQSSRYLVKRTGEKVFLECVQDMDHENMFWYRQDPGLGLRLIYFSYDVKMKEKGDIPEGYSVSREKKERFSLILESASTNQTSMYLCASRRSTDYNEQFFGPGTRLTVL.

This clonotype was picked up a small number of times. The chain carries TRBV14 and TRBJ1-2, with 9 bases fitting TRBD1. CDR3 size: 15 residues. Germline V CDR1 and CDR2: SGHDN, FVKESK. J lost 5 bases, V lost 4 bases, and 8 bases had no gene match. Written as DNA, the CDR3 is TGTGCCAGCAGCCTGATCCCGGGACAGGGATATGGCTACACCTTC. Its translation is CASSLIPGQGYGYTF.

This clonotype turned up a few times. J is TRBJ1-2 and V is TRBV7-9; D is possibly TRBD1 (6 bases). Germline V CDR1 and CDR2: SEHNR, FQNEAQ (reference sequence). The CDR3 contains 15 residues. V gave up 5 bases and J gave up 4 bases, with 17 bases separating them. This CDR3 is CASSISDSLGYGYTF. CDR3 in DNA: TGTGCCAGCAGCATCTCGGACAGCCTCGGCTATGGCTACACCTTC.

CDR3 DNA: TGTGCCAGCAGTTACGCCGGTAGTCAGCCCCAGCATTTT. Amino acid sequence: CASSYAGSQPQHF. The chain is built from TRBV6-2 or TRBV6-3 and TRBJ1-5; D is uncertain. CDR1 and CDR2 from the germline V gene are MNHEY and SVGEGT. The CDR3 covers 13 residues. The V gene lost 2 bases and the J gene lost 6 bases, with 8 bases spanning the gap.

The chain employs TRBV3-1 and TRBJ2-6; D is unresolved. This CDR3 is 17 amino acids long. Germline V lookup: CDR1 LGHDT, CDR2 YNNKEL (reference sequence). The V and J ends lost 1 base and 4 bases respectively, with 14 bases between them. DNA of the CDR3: TGTGCCAGCAGCCAAGGCTTCTCCCTGAGAGGGGCCAACGTCCTGACTTTC. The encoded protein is CASSQGFSLRGANVLTF. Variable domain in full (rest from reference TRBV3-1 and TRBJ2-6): DTAVSQTPKYLVTQMGNDKSIKCEQNLGHDTMYWYKQDSKKFLKIMFSYNNKELIINETVPNRFSPKSPDKAHLNLHINSLELGDSAVYFCASSQGFSLRGANVLTFGAGSRLTVL.

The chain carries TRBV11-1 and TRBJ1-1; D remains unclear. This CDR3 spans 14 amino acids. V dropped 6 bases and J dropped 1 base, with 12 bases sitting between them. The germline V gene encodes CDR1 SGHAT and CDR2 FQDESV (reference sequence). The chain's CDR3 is CASSQVAGNTEAFF. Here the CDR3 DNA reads TGTGCCAGCAGTCAGGTGGCGGGGAACACTGAAGCTTTCTTT.

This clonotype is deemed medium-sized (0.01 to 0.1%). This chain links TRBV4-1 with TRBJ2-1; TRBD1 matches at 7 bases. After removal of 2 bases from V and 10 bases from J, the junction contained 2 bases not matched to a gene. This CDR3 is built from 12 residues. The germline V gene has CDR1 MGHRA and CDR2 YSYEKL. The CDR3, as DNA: TGCGCCAGCAGCCAAACAGGGGTGGAGCAGTTCTTC. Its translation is CASSQTGVEQFF.

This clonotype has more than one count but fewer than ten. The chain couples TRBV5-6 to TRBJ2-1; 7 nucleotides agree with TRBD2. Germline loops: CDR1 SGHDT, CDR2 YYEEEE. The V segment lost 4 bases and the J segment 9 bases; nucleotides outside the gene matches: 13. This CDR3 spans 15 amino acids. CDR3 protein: CASSLGGGSWGEQFF. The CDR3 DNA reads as TGTGCCAGCAGCCTGGGGGGGGGAAGCTGGGGTGAGCAGTTCTTC.

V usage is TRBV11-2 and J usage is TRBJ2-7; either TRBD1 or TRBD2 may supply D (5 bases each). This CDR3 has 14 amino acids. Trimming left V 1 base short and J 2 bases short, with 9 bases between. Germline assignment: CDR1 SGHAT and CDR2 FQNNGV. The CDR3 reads CASSLGVGPYEQYF. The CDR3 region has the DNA TGTGCCAGCAGCTTAGGGGTGGGACCCTACGAGCAGTACTTC.

The DNA of the CDR3 is TGCAGCGTTCTAGGTAGCGGATTCACAGATACGCAGTATTTT. The encoded protein is CSVLGSGFTDTQYF. The V and J genes are TRBV29-1 and TRBJ2-3, with a tentative D call TRBD2 (6 bases). V was shortened by 5 bases and J by 2 bases, with 14 bases between the two germline ends. The CDR3 contains 14 residues. Germline V lookup: CDR1 SQVTM, CDR2 ANQGSEA.

The CDR3 DNA is TGTGCCATAGGGGACGGGCGAGGCGAGCAGTACTTC. Protein: CAIGDGRGEQYF. The chain carries TRBV10-3 and TRBJ2-7, with D perhaps TRBD1 or TRBD2 (5 bases each). With 9 bases removed from V and 6 bases from J, the gap between germline ends came to 15 bases. In germline, CDR1 is ENHRY, CDR2 SYGVKD. The CDR3 length is 12 residues.

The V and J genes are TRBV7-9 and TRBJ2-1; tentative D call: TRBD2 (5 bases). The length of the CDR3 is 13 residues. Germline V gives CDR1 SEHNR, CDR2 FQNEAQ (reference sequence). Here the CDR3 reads CIMGTRVYNEQFF. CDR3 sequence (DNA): TGTATCATGGGCACTAGGGTGTACAATGAGCAGTTCTTC.

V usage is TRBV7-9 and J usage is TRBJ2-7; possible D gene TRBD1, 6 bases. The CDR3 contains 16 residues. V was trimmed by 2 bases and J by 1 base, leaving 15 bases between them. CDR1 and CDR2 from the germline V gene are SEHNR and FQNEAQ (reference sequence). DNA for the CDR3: TGTGCCAGCAGCTTAACGGAGCCAGGGGCTTCCTACGAGCAGTACTTC. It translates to CASSLTEPGASYEQYF.

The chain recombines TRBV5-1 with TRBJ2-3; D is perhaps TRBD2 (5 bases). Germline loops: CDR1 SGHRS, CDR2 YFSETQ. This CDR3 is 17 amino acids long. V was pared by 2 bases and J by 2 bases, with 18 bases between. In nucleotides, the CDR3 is TGCGCCAGCAGCTTAGTTTCACGCGGCGGGCCCACAGATACGCAGTATTTT. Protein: CASSLVSRGGPTDTQYF.

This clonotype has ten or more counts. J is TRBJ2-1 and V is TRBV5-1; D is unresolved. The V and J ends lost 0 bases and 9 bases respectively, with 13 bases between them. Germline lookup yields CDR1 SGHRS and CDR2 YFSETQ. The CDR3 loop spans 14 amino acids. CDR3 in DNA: TGCGCCAGCAGCTTGGGGCCCTCCTTTACTGAGCAGTTCTTC. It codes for CASSLGPSFTEQFF.

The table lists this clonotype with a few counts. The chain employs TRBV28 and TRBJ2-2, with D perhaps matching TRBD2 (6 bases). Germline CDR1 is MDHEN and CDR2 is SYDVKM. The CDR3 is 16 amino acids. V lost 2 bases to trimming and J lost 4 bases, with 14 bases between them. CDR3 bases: TGTGCCAGCAGTTTAACGGAGGGGTCGGTCACCGGGGAGCTGTTTTTT. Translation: CASSLTEGSVTGELFF.

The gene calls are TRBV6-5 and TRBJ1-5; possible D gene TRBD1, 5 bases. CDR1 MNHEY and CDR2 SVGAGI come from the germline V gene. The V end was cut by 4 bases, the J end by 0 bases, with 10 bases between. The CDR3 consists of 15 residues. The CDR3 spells CASSLTAYSNQPQHF. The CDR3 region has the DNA TGTGCCAGCAGTTTGACAGCGTATAGCAATCAGCCCCAGCATTTT.

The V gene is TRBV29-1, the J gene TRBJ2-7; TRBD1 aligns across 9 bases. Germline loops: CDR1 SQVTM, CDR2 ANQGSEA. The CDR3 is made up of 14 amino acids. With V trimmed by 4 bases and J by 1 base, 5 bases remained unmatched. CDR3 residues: CSVAGQGGSYEQYF. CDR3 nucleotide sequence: TGCAGCGTTGCGGGACAGGGCGGATCCTACGAGCAGTACTTC.

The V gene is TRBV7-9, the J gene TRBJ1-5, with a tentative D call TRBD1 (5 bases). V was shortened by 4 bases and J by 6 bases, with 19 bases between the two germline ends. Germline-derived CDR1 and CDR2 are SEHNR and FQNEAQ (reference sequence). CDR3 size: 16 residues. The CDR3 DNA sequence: TGTGCCAGCAGCTCTACCCGGGGGGTTCTGGGTCAGCCCCAGCATTTT. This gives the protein CASSSTRGVLGQPQHF.

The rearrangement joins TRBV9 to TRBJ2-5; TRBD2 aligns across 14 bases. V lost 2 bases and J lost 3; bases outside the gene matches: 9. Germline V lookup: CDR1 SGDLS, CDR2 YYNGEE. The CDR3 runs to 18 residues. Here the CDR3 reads CASSVNPGLAGVEETQYF. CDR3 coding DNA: TGTGCCAGCAGCGTGAATCCGGGACTAGCGGGGGTAGAAGAGACCCAGTACTTC.

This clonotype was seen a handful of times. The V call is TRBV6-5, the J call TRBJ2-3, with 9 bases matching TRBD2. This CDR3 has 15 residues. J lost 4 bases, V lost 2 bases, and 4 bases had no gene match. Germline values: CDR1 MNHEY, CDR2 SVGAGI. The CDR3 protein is CASSYGGGAADTQYF. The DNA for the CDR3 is TGTGCCAGCAGTTACGGCGGGGGGGCTGCAGATACGCAGTATTTT.

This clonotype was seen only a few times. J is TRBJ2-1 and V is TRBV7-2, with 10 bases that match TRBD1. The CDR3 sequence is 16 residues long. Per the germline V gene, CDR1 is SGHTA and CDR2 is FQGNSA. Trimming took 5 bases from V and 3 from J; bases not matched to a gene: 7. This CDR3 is CASSIPGQGLYNEQFF. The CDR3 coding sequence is TGTGCCAGCAGCATACCGGGACAGGGGCTCTACAATGAGCAGTTCTTC.

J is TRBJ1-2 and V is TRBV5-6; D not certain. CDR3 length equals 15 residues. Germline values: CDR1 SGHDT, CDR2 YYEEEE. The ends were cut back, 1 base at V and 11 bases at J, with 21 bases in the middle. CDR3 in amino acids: CASSLLRSSGWGYTF. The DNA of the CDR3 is TGTGCCAGCAGCTTGTTGAGGTCCTCGGGTTGGGGATACACCTTC.

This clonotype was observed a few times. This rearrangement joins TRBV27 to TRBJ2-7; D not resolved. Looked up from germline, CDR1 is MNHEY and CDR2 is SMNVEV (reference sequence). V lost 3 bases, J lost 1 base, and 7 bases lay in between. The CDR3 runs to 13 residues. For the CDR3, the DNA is TGTGCCAGCAGTTTTGGCCGATCCTACGAGCAGTACTTC. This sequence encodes CASSFGRSYEQYF.

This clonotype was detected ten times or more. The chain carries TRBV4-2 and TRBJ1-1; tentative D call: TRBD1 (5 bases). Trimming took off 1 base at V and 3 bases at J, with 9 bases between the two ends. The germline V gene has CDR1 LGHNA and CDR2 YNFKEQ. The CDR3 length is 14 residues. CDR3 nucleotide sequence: TGTGCCAGCAGCCAAGGGGGGACCTACACTGAAGCTTTCTTT. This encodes CASSQGGTYTEAFF.

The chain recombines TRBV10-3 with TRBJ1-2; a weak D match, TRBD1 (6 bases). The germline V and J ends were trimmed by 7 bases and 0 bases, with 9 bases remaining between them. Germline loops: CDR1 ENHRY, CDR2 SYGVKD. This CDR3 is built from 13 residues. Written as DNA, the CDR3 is TGTGCCATCAACGAGGGGGCTAACTATGGCTACACCTTC. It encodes CAINEGANYGYTF.

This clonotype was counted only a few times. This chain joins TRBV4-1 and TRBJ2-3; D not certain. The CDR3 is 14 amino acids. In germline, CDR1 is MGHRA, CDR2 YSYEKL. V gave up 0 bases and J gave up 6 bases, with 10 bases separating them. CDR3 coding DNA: TGCGCCAGCAGCCAAGATTGGGTACTGGATACGCAGTATTTT. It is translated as CASSQDWVLDTQYF.